This T cell receptor beta chain comes out of a study of glioma-infiltrating T cells. Study observations and caveats: CDR3 overlap between tissue and blood was very small. Non-neoplastic patients had below-expected tissue-blood divergence, while all gliomas exceeded expectation.

As regards this clonotype: What it binds is not known. A read error may account for a junction end that differs from germline.

The iRepertoire nested amplicon-rescue multiplex PCR amplified TCR alpha and beta CDR3s from RNA. For one-step reverse transcription and amplification, about 85-400 ng of tissue mRNA or PBMC total RNA was used. In TCRdb, the multiplex PCR reads were re-called with MiXCR into one record per CDR3 protein. In the table there are about 10,000 distinct CDR3 sequences, about 50% of which are singletons. The CDR3 extends over 15 amino acids. CDR1 and CDR2 (germline): MNHEY, SVGAGI. This clonotype was sampled from a human donor with low-grade glioma or glioblastoma, undergoing nonglioma brain surgery, or in good health (not recorded which). The rearrangement links TRBV6-5 to TRBJ2-7; D possibly corresponds to TRBD2 (5 bases). The sequenced material came from glioma tissue, nonneoplastic brain tissue, or PBMCs (not recorded which). CDR3 protein: CASSDRSERADEEYF. DNA of the CDR3: TGTGCCAGCAGTGATCGGAGCGAGAGGGCCGACGAGGAGTACTTC.